The sequence of this TCR beta chain was determined in a study of cytomegalovirus exposure and HLA in healthy donors. Unrecorded immune exposure was likely among donors, who were nominally healthy when sampled. Notes on the study in general: Later analysis suggested most CMV-associated TCR beta chains were HLA-restricted. A later analysis linked a missense variant in DCLRE1C to the trimming of TCR beta V and J genes. Most subjects had HLA-A and HLA-B alleles reportedly predicted accurately by TCR beta sequences.

Comments on this clone: Its antigen is unknown.

CDR1 SQVTM and CDR2 ANQGSEA come from the germline V gene. The CDR3 totals 12 residues. V was clipped by 4 bases and J by 4 bases, with 10 bases between them. The primer mix had 60 Vbeta and 13 Jbeta primers. Assay: immunoSEQ multiplex PCR; the TCRdb copy retains only in-frame clones and omits some. The table has 95,000 to 150,000 clones, about 78% seen once. The sample was PBMCs. The V gene is TRBV29-1, the J gene TRBJ1-1, with TRBD1 as a possible D gene (5 bases). This sequence was found in a woman in her thirties or forties in good health and CMV-seropositive. CDR3 residues: CSVAIGGTEAFF. The CDR3 DNA sequence: TGCAGCGTTGCAATCGGGGGCACTGAAGCTTTCTTT.